This T cell receptor (beta chain) comes out of a study of shared clonotypes between healthy human individuals. The table came from immunoSEQ multiplex PCR; TCRdb's copy has only in-frame clones and leaves some out. The data contain approximately 2.1 million clones, approximately 93% of them singletons. V lost 10 bases, J lost 5 bases, and 15 bases lay in between. This CDR3 has 13 residues. Germline CDR1 reads MNHEY; CDR2 reads SMNVEV (reference sequence). The chain joins TRBV27 to TRBJ2-4, with D hard to call. The material sequenced was naive CD4+ T cells from PBMCs. As to subset: CD45RA+ positively selected. The source is a man aged 18 to 29 in good health. Some clones in this sample may be carry-over from other donors' samples. The CDR3: CATKGPWQNIQYF. DNA of the CDR3: TGTGCCACTAAGGGCCCATGGCAAAACATTCAGTACTTC.